This T cell receptor (beta chain) was sequenced during a study of cytomegalovirus exposure and HLA in healthy donors. CDR3 length: 15 amino acids. CDR1 and CDR2 (germline): SGHTA, FQGTGA. Trimming left V 5 bases short and J 5 bases short, with 18 bases between. Study observations and caveats: Some V segments, including TRBV6-2 and TRBV6-3, were excluded as indistinguishable. A later look showed TCR association rates differing by HLA locus, highest for DRB1 and lowest for HLA-C.

On this clone itself: Its antigen is not known.

The PCR employed 60 Vbeta primers together with 13 Jbeta primers. TCRdb's table, derived via immunoSEQ multiplex PCR, lists solely in-frame clones and lacks some. The sample records approximately 150,000 clones, around 80% being singletons. At the time of sampling, donors were nominally healthy, though unrecorded immune exposures were likely. V and J are TRBV7-3 and TRBJ1-1; maybe TRBD1 (6 bases). This TCR was recovered from a woman aged 25-40 years in good health and CMV-seropositive. What was sequenced was PBMCs. The CDR3 loop is CASSQGGGALTEAFF. The CDR3 coding sequence is TGTGCCAGCAGCCAAGGGGGAGGGGCCTTAACTGAAGCTTTCTTT. Together with reference TRBV7-3 and TRBJ1-1, the CDR3 gives the full variable domain: GAGVSQTPSNKVTEKGKYVELRCDPISGHTALYWYRQSLGQGPEFLIYFQGTGAADDSGLPNDRFFAVRPEGSVSTLKIQRTERGDSAVYLCASSQGGGALTEAFFGQGTRLTVV.